The sequence of this TCR beta chain was determined in a study of cytomegalovirus exposure and HLA in healthy donors (TCRdb year 2017). Background for the entire study: According to an earlier analysis of several hundred of the donors, about 179 million T cells yielded 95 million to 140 million unique TCR beta sequences and about 300 Gb of sequence data. The number of donors typed differed by locus, with 629-630 for A, B, C, DRB1 and DQB1, roughly 520 for DQA1, 606 for DPA1, and over 400 for DPB1. Alongside the repertoire data, information on donor age, sex, ethnicity and CMV serostatus was compiled. About five DR-DQ haplotypes were handled as single units for association and clustering because linkage in the cohort was strong. The later analysis used no new phenotypic data to find candidate immune exposures, relying instead on TCR beta sequences and their occurrence across donors. A separate validation cohort of roughly 130 different subjects was used in addition to the approximately 670-subject first cohort. Genome-wide SNP genotypes for about three fifths of the roughly 670 donors were used in a later genetic analysis, which treated that subset as a discovery cohort. An early release that covered about 600 HLA-typed donors contained about 290 gigabases of sequencing data and roughly 84 million unique TCR sequences. The study profiled the T cell repertoires of under 700 subjects by immunosequencing and related them to cytomegalovirus serostatus. To decide whether each TCR beta V gene segment behaved as functional or pseudogenic, an earlier analysis of nearly 600 of the donors relied on high-throughput TCR beta sequencing. A later analysis re-analyzed previously published TCR beta repertoires from 550 to 700 donors and added high-resolution HLA genotyping to study TCR occurrence patterns. The study combined high-throughput TCR immunosequencing, statistical association of individual TCRs with disease status, and machine learning to predict cytomegalovirus infection status. The study aimed to test whether cataloging public T cell receptors could reveal signatures of past pathogen exposure. Both class I and class II loci were covered by HLA typing, at four-digit resolution. All discovery cohort repertoires had been generated using a single sequencing platform. Among about 410 genotyped donors of the cohort, an average of around 220,000 unique TCR beta nucleotide sequences was sequenced per donor, of which about 19% were non-productive. The genetic ancestry cluster associated with self-reported Caucasian donors included 81% of the approximately 410 genotyped donors.

The cohort consisted of hundreds of healthy bone marrow donors. Cohort members were all nominally healthy when sampled, although unrecorded immune exposures were likely present. The donor was CMV seronegative and was included in the group of over 300 seronegative cohort members. A peripheral blood sample was provided by each donor, and peripheral blood mononuclear cells were used for TCR beta sequencing. Genomic DNA extraction from the blood cell samples was performed with the Qiagen DNeasy Blood Extraction Kit. Library preparation was by the immunoSEQ multiplex PCR assay. For the multiplex PCR, a mixture combining 60 forward primers for TCR Vbeta segments and 13 reverse primers for TCR Jbeta segments was used. A multiplex PCR assay on genomic DNA amplified the CDR3 region of rearranged TCR beta genes. On the Illumina HiSeq System, the amplified TCR beta libraries were sequenced as 87-base-pair reads. In the source study's methods: Across the 500 to 700 repertoires, a later analysis counted around 80 million unique TCR beta chains, roughly 11 million of which were shared by at least two donors. Raw reads were error-corrected and collapsed into unique sequences with a nearest-neighbor algorithm that merged closely related sequences to remove PCR and sequencing errors. To assign V, D and J gene segments, CDR3 sequences were aligned to IMGT reference sequences. For a sequence to be retained, at least a six-nucleotide match to both a V gene segment and a J gene segment was required. Rearrangements were called productive when the CDR3 lacked stop codons and stayed in frame with V and J; all others were non-productive. CDR3 was defined by IMGT convention, running from the second conserved V-encoded cysteine to the conserved J-encoded phenylalanine. The earlier analysis of roughly 590 of the donors excluded sequences that lacked an unambiguous match to a single V gene segment. An earlier analysis of a few hundred of the donors called V segments functional above 56.7% productive rearrangements and segregating when the between-donor standard deviation exceeded 5%. A statistical classification framework was built for diagnosing cytomegalovirus status from the catalog of TCR beta chain sequences. V and J gene assignment, in a later analysis, came from comparing TCR nucleotide sequences with IMGT/GENE-DB human TR gene sequences. In a later analysis, CDR3 sequences and most-parsimonious VDJ recombination scenarios were assigned using the TCRdist pipeline. In a later analysis, each TCR beta chain was defined by its CDR3 amino acid sequence together with its V-gene family, and reads without a unique V-gene family were excluded. A later analysis removed several hundred highly shared, low-generation-probability nucleotide sequences to deal with suspected cross-contamination and a sequencing artifact. A later analysis calculated a clonal expansion index for each public chain from normalized within-repertoire ranks of inferred template counts. In a later analysis, generation probabilities were computed with a VDJ recombination model fitted to out-of-frame rearrangements, and the resulting probabilities were checked against IGoR. A later analysis scored TCR-TCR, TCR-HLA and TCR-CMV co-occurrence with hypergeometric tests, applying a repertoire-size bias correction to TCR pairs. False discovery rates were estimated in a later analysis by permuting HLA or CMV assignments 20 times. In a later analysis, co-occurring TCRs were grouped using DBSCAN, with TCRdist sequence similarity added in when clustering inside HLA-allele-positive subsets. Repertoires with fewer than 30,000 or more than 120,000 public chains were left out of co-occurrence clustering, as were four to six repertoires with anomalous nucleotide sharing. Held by TCRdb, this immuneACCESS table contains in-frame sequences only and omits some clones. Under half of the omission traces to an unresolved V gene where checked; the cause of the rest is unknown. V, J and clone size derive from that table, while D and trimming were established from the DNA sequence. For this sample there are about 200,000 clones; around 76% appear just once. Jointly, the top ten make up 0.63% of the sample.

This clone was seen a single time. The clone's antigen remains unknown. Per-nucleotide qualities are absent, and no much larger clonotype sits a single base away. Reading from cysteine to phenylalanine, the CDR3 counts 14 amino acids. Of the read, only the CDR3 DNA is kept; its 42 bases are in frame from base 1. CDR1 and CDR2 were assigned from the germline V gene as MNHEY and SVGAGI. Study-level results and caveats: According to a later genetic analysis, donors in an Asian-associated ancestry cluster had fewer N-insertions in productive TCRs than the approximately 650-donor mean. Linkage disequilibrium might explain the correlated functional status among segregating V segments, but an unknown experimental factor could not be excluded. When HLA alleles, especially DR and DQ, strongly co-occurred, attributing TCR associations to individual alleles was difficult. Compared with equally common non-associated chains, HLA-associated TCR beta chains in a later analysis were more clonally expanded and had lower generation probabilities. The authors suggested that the approach could potentially be extended to other disease states and immunological phenotypes. Broadly in line with IMGT annotations, most TCR beta V segments showed up in productive rearrangements about 87% or about 30% of the time in an earlier analysis of roughly 590 of the donors. The only immune exposure information available for the cohort was CMV serostatus. Some IMGT-functional V segments, including TRBV6-2 and TRBV6-3, could not be distinguished by the 87-base-pair reads and were therefore excluded. The sequencing pipeline was judged likely to have produced a cluster of highly shared sequence variants as a technical artifact. In vitro tests confirmed that a few of the cytomegalovirus-associated TCR beta chains recognize cytomegalovirus antigens. Only TCR beta chains were sequenced in this cohort, and the absence of alpha or paired-chain data limited detectable features. Most TCR sequences were seen in very few donors, while some public TCRs were found in many individuals. Roughly 17 rarely observed V segments, including chromosome 9 orphons, were excluded from the earlier analysis of about 600 of the donors because counts were too low. In a later analysis, around 15,000 TCR beta sequences were associated with specific HLA alleles at a false discovery rate of 0.05. Sequencing depth was assumed to be roughly uniform across donors in the presence/absence analyses, though that assumption may not hold. In both the original and validation cohorts, the classifier was reported to diagnose cytomegalovirus status with high specificity and sensitivity. A later analysis reported that several top co-occurrence clusters appeared linked to parvovirus B19, influenza, CMV and Epstein-Barr virus. An association between a missense DCLRE1C variant and V-gene and J-gene trimming of TCR beta chains was found in a later genetic analysis and replicated in an independent cohort. According to a later analysis, TCR association rates differed among HLA loci, with DRB1 alleles showing the most associated TCRs and HLA-C alleles showing the fewest. The study listed 150 to 200 TCR beta chains as associated with cytomegalovirus. According to a later analysis, most CMV-associated TCR beta chains appeared to be HLA-restricted, and the HLA associations seemed to be driven largely by CMV exposure. A further reported finding was that TCR beta sequences accurately predicted the HLA-A and HLA-B alleles for most subjects in the first cohort. Because HLA typing was missing for some donors at each locus, association tests included only the typed subset.

The receptor's source is a man aged 18 to 35 in good health and CMV-seronegative. The sequence is built from TRBV6-5 and TRBJ2-5; TRBD1 lines up with 8 middle nucleotides. The J call may be faulty, since TRBJ2-7 better matches the DNA end. Sequencing input: PBMCs. The sequenced DNA: TGTGCCAGCAGAAGAGGGACAGGTTCCTACGAGCAGTACTTC. This sequence encodes CASRRGTGSYEQYF.